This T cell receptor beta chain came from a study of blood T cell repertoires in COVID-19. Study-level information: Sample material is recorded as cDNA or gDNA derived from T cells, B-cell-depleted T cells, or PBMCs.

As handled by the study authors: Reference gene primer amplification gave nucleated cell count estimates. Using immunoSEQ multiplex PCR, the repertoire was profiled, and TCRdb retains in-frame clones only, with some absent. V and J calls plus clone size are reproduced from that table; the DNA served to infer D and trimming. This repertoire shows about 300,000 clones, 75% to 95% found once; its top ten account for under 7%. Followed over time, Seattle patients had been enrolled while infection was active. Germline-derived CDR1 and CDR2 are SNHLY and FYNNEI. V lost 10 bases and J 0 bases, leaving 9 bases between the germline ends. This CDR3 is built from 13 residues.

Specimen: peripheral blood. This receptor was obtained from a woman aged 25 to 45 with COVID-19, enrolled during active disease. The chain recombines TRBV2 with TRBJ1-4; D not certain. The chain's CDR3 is CAIDGATNEKLFF. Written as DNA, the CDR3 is TGTGCCATCGACGGGGCAACTAATGAAAAACTGTTTTTT.